This TCR beta chain was found in a study of radiation and T cells in renal cell carcinoma. In the study overall: Nephrectomy followed 15 Gy stereotactic body radiation by 4 weeks. Findings and limits, study-wide: Pretreatment tumor biopsies were lacking, so baseline clonotypes are unknown.

Libraries were prepared by immunoSEQ multiplex PCR; TCRdb keeps only in-frame clonotypes and omits some of them. The table shows approximately 140,000 clones, with roughly 83% occurring only once. The CDR3 spans 13 residues. Germline CDR1 LNHDA, CDR2 SQIVND (reference sequence). J gave up 6 bases and V 9 bases, and 6 bases lay outside the gene matches. In this sample, this clone turned up a few times. The antigen is unknown. Specified time point: baseline pretreatment blood. Noted treatment: 15 Gy SBRT to primary tumor, nephrectomy 4 weeks later. Blood was sampled at baseline, 2 weeks and 4 weeks after SBRT. This renal cell carcinoma was of the clear cell type.

The sequenced sample was blood, obtained from a patient whose treatment included radiotherapy and nephrectomy. The clonotype was recovered from a woman between 50 and 59 years old with renal cell carcinoma. V gene TRBV19 combines with J gene TRBJ1-4; 8 bases fit TRBD1. The CDR3 sequence is CASEDRGYEKLFF. In DNA, the CDR3 is TGTGCCAGCGAAGACAGGGGATATGAAAAACTGTTTTTT.